Presented here are 12 T cell receptor beta chains from one specimen sequenced in a study of T cells after yellow fever vaccination. MiXCR, run by TCRdb on the 5' RACE reads, gives a single entry per CDR3 protein. The sample lists a few hundred thousand distinct CDR3 sequences; roughly 5.6% were seen once. The sample consisted of CD4+ T cells sorted from PBMCs, taken on the day of the yellow fever booster vaccination. The receptors stem from a man younger than 35 who received the YFV17D yellow fever vaccine.

This clonotype was observed at least ten times. This rearrangement joins TRBV4-3 to TRBJ2-1, with a possible D match to TRBD1 (6 bases). Trimming took off 0 bases at V and 3 bases at J, with 12 bases between the two ends. This CDR3 has 16 amino acids. Germline lookup yields CDR1 LGHNA and CDR2 YSLEER. CDR3 loop: CASSQDWVGGYNEQFF. Written as DNA, the CDR3 is TGCGCCAGCAGCCAAGATTGGGTAGGGGGCTACAATGAGCAGTTCTTC.

This clonotype was detected a few times. J is TRBJ1-2 and V is TRBV6-6; D gene ambiguous. Germline V gene lookup returns CDR1 MNHNY and CDR2 SVGAGI (reference sequence). CDR3 length: 14 residues. V gave up 5 bases and J gave up 8 bases, with 18 bases separating them. CDR3 coding DNA: TGTGCCAGCAGTGCCCAAGATGTAGTGGGGGGCTACACCTTC. Amino acids: CASSAQDVVGGYTF.

This clonotype was counted only a few times. J is TRBJ1-4 and V is TRBV10-2; D is unclear. Germline values: CDR1 WSHSY, CDR2 SAAADI. This CDR3 has 14 residues. V was pared by 3 bases and J by 0 bases, with 5 bases between. This chain's CDR3 is CASSDISTNEKLFF. CDR3 coding DNA: TGCGCCAGCAGTGACATATCAACTAATGAAAAACTGTTTTTT.

V gene TRBV2 combines with J gene TRBJ2-5; 14 nucleotides line up with TRBD2. The germline V gene encodes CDR1 SNHLY and CDR2 FYNNEI. CDR3 length: 15 residues. V lost 6 bases to trimming and J lost 7 bases; unmatched junction nucleotides: 7. The CDR3: CASRTTSGGAGTQYF. The CDR3 DNA is TGTGCCAGCAGGACGACTAGCGGGGGGGCCGGGACCCAGTACTTC.

This clonotype was recorded at least ten times. The V gene is TRBV18, the J gene TRBJ1-5; D is unclear. Trimming pared 4 bases from V and 1 base from J, leaving 5 bases between. Germline V lookup: CDR1 KGHSH, CDR2 LQKENI. The CDR3 is 13 amino acids. The CDR3 DNA follows: TGTGCCAGCTCACTGGTCAGCAATCAGCCCCAGCATTTT. It yields the protein CASSLVSNQPQHF.

This clonotype showed up many times. This chain uses TRBV7-9 with TRBJ2-5; D might be TRBD1 or TRBD2, each matching 5 bases. V shed 1 base and J shed 5 bases, with 14 bases lying between them. The CDR3 runs 15 residues. Per the germline V gene, CDR1 is SEHNR and CDR2 is FQNEAQ (reference sequence). The CDR3 region is CASSLGSLEGETQYF. In DNA form, the CDR3 reads TGTGCCAGCAGCTTAGGGTCACTAGAGGGGGAGACCCAGTACTTC.

The chain recombines TRBV6-2 or TRBV6-3 with TRBJ2-3; 11 nucleotides align to TRBD1. CDR1 MNHEY and CDR2 SVGEGT come from the germline V gene. The V gene end was trimmed by 6 bases and the J gene end by 0 bases; junction bases not matched to a gene: 8. The CDR3 sequence is 17 residues long. CDR3 DNA sequence: TGTGCCAGCAGATGGGACAGGGGGGACTATAGCACAGATACGCAGTATTTT. Its translation is CASRWDRGDYSTDTQYF.

This clonotype was observed at least ten times. The chain links TRBV12-3 or TRBV12-4 to TRBJ2-5; 8 bases agree with TRBD1. The CDR3 covers 13 residues. J gave up 4 bases and V 6 bases, and 4 bases lay outside the gene matches. DNA of the CDR3: TGTGCCAGCAGCGCCGGGACAGGAGAGACCCAGTACTTC. Translating it yields CASSAGTGETQYF.

This clonotype was found many times. The V call is TRBV4-3, the J call TRBJ2-3, with D unresolved. Germline CDR1 LGHNA, CDR2 YSLEER. Trimming stripped 1 base from V and 0 bases from J, with 5 bases between. The CDR3 runs 14 residues. The CDR3 DNA follows: TGCGCCAGCAGCCAAGTAACCAGCACAGATACGCAGTATTTT. It codes for CASSQVTSTDTQYF.

This clonotype appeared many times. The CDR3 spells CASSKRPNHHEETQYF. The DNA for the CDR3 is TGTGCCAGCAGCAAACGCCCAAATCACCACGAAGAGACCCAGTACTTC. The rearrangement joins TRBV21-1 to TRBJ2-5. TRBV21-1 is annotated as a pseudogene. CDR3 length: 16 residues.

The chain combines TRBV29-1 with TRBJ2-3, with TRBD2 matching 7 bases. The trim removed 2 bases at V and 8 bases at J, leaving 7 bases unmatched. The V gene's germline CDR1 is SQVTM and CDR2 ANQGSEA. The CDR3 extends over 13 amino acids. CDR3 in amino acids: CSVERGEPGTQYF. For the CDR3, the DNA is TGCAGCGTTGAACGGGGGGAGCCCGGTACGCAGTATTTT.

This clonotype came up many times. V and J are TRBV7-9 and TRBJ2-5, with no clear D. The CDR3 contains 13 residues. Trimming stripped 7 bases from V and 4 bases from J, with 13 bases between. Germline-derived CDR1 and CDR2 are SEHNR and FQNEAQ (reference sequence). CDR3 sequence: CASKASTGETQYF. CDR3 nucleotide sequence: TGTGCCAGCAAAGCCTCGACGGGAGAGACCCAGTACTTC.